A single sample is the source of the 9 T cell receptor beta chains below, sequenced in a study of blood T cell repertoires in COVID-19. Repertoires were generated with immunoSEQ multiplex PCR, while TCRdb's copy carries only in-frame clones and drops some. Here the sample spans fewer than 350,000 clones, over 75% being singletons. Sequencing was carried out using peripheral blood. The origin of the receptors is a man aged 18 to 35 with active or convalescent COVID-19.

The CDR3 DNA follows: TGTGCCAGCAGTGAGTCCAGGAATGAAAAACTGTTTTTT. Encoded protein: CASSESRNEKLFF. The J gene is TRBJ1-4, the V gene TRBV2, with D uncertain. V dropped 3 bases and J dropped 5 bases, with 7 bases sitting between them. CDR1 is SNHLY and CDR2 is FYNNEI in the germline V gene. The CDR3 is made up of 13 amino acids.

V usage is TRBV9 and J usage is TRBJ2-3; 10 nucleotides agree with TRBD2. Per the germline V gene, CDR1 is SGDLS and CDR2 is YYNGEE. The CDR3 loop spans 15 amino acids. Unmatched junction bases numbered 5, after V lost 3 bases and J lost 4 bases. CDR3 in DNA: TGTGCCAGCAGCGCCAGCGGGGGGGCCGCAGATACGCAGTATTTT. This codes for CASSASGGAADTQYF.

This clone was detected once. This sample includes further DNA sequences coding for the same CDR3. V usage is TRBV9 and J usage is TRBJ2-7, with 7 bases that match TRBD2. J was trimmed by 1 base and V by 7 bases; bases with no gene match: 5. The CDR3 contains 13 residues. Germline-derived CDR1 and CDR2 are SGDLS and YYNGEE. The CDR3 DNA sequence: TGTGCCAGCTCTGTCGGGGGGTCCTACGAGCAGTACTTC. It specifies CASSVGGSYEQYF.

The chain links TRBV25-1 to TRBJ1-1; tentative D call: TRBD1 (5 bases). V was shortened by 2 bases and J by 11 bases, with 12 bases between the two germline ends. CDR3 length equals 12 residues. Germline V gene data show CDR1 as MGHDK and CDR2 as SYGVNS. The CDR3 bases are TGTGCCAGCAGTGAACCACTGGGGGGTGCTTTCTTT. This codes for CASSEPLGGAFF.

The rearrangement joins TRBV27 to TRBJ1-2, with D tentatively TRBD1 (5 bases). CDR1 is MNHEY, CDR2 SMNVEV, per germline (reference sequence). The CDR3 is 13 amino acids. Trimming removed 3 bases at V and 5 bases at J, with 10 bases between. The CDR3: CASSFLEGYGYTF. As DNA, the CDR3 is TGTGCCAGCAGTTTTTTGGAGGGGTATGGCTACACCTTC.

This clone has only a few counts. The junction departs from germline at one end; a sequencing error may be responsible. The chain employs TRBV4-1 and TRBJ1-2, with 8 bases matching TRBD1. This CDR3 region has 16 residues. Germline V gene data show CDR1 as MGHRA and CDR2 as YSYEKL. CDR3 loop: CASSLESGGSKYGYTF. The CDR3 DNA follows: TGCGCCAGCAGCCTAGAGTCAGGGGGCTCTAAGTATGGCTACACCTTC.

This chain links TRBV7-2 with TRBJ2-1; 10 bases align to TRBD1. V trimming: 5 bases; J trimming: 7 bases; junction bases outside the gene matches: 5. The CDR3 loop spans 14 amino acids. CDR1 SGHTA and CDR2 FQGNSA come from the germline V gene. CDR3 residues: CASSARQGANEQFF. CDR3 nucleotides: TGTGCCAGCAGCGCGCGACAGGGGGCGAATGAGCAGTTCTTC. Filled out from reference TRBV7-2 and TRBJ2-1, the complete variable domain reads GAGVSQSPSNKVTEKGKDVELRCDPISGHTALYWYRQSLGQGLEFLIYFQGNSAPDKSGLPSDRFSAERTGGSVSTLTIQRTQQEDSAVYLCASSARQGANEQFFGPGTRLTVL.

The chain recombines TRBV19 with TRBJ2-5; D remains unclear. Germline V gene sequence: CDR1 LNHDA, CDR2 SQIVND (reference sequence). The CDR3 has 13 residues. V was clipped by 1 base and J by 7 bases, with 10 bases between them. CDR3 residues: CASSIVNFGTQYF. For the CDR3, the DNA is TGTGCCAGTAGTATAGTAAACTTCGGGACCCAGTACTTC.

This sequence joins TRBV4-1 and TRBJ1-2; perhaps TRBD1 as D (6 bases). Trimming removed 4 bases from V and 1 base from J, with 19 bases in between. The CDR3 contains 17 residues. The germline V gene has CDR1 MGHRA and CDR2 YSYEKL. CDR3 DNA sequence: TGCGCCAGCAGCCCCCGGCCGGCGGGGGACAATAACTATGGCTACACCTTC. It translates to CASSPRPAGDNNYGYTF.